One and the same sample provided the 14 T cell receptor beta chains below, sequenced in a study of CD4 T cells in relation to SARS-CoV-2 and coronaviruses. The method was immunoSEQ multiplex PCR; TCRdb's version includes in-frame clones alone and lacks a portion of them. Among approximately 36,000 clones listed, over 60% were seen once. What these receptors recognize is not known. Material: memory CD4+ T cells from PBMCs, cultured in vitro. These receptors came from an adult with COVID-19.

The gene calls are TRBV28 and TRBJ1-5, with no clear D. Trimming took 5 bases from V and 7 from J, leaving 15 bases between them. The CDR3 covers 14 residues. CDR1 is MDHEN and CDR2 is SYDVKM in the germline V gene. CDR3 bases: TGTGCCAGCAGTCCCCCCTTAAGACGGCAGCCCCAGCATTTT. This gives the protein CASSPPLRRQPQHF.

Here the CDR3 DNA reads TGTGCCAGCACCACAGGGGCAAGGTATGGCTACACCTTC. The encoded protein is CASTTGARYGYTF. V usage is TRBV2 and J usage is TRBJ1-2; 7 bases align to TRBD1. CDR1 is SNHLY, CDR2 FYNNEI, per germline. Trimming at V came to 7 bases and at J to 5 bases, leaving 7 bases not matched to a gene. The CDR3 runs 13 residues.

Here the CDR3 reads CASSLRGGYQETQYF. The CDR3 region has the DNA TGTGCCAGCAGTCTTAGGGGGGGGTACCAAGAGACCCAGTACTTC. This sequence joins TRBV5-4 and TRBJ2-5, with D possibly TRBD2 on 7 matching bases. CDR1 and CDR2 (germline): SGHNT, YYREEE (reference sequence). The CDR3 extends over 15 amino acids. Trimming took 5 bases from V and 0 from J, leaving 14 bases between them.

V and J are TRBV7-9 and TRBJ2-5, with D tentatively TRBD2 (6 bases). CDR1 and CDR2 from the germline V gene are SEHNR and FQNEAQ (reference sequence). This CDR3 spans 14 amino acids. V was pared by 3 bases and J by 5 bases, with 13 bases between. The CDR3 loop is CASSLGMGRETQYF. The CDR3, as DNA: TGTGCCAGCAGCTTGGGCATGGGGAGGGAGACCCAGTACTTC. The full variable domain, its missing parts supplied by reference TRBV7-9 and TRBJ2-5, is DTGVSQNPRHKITKRGQNVTFRCDPISEHNRLYWYRQTLGQGPEFLTYFQNEAQLEKSRLLSDRFSAERPKGSFSTLEIQRTEQGDSAMYLCASSLGMGRETQYFGPGTRLLVL.

This clone has just a few counts. The chain has TRBV10-3 and TRBJ2-7; D is ambiguous. Germline V gene lookup returns CDR1 ENHRY and CDR2 SYGVKD. The CDR3 length is 12 residues. Trimming removed 11 bases at V and 1 base at J, with 12 bases between. The CDR3 DNA follows: TGTGCCGTCAAAGGGTCTTCCTACGAGCAGTACTTC. This translates into CAVKGSSYEQYF.

V usage is TRBV2 and J usage is TRBJ1-6; unclear D gene. V was trimmed by 5 bases and J by 0 bases, leaving 2 bases between them. CDR1 and CDR2 from the germline V gene are SNHLY and FYNNEI. This CDR3 is built from 13 residues. CDR3 DNA: TGTGCCAGCAGTTTCTCCTATAATTCACCCCTCCACTTT. Its translation: CASSFSYNSPLHF.

The chain joins TRBV19 to TRBJ2-5; D gene ambiguous. Trimming took 3 bases from V and 1 from J, leaving 12 bases between them. CDR3 length: 15 residues. Looked up from germline, CDR1 is LNHDA and CDR2 is SQIVND (reference sequence). CDR3 sequence (DNA): TGTGCCAGTAGTATTGTGGCAGAACTCCAAGAGACCCAGTACTTC. It translates to CASSIVAELQETQYF. Using reference TRBV19 and TRBJ2-5 for the parts outside the CDR3, the full variable domain is DGGITQSPKYLFRKEGQNVTLSCEQNLNHDAMYWYRQDPGQGLRLIYYSQIVNDFQKGDIAEGYSVSREKKESFPLTVTSAQKNPTAFYLCASSIVAELQETQYFGPGTRLLVL.

This sequence joins TRBV2 and TRBJ1-5; D may be TRBD1 (5 bases). Between the trimmed V and J ends, which lost 7 bases and 7 bases, there was a span of 20 bases. The CDR3 sequence is 15 residues long. Germline CDR1 SNHLY, CDR2 FYNNEI. DNA of the CDR3: TGTGCCAGCACAGAGTCTTATCAGGGATACCAGCCCCAGCATTTT. Translation gives CASTESYQGYQPQHF.

The rearrangement joins TRBV7-8 to TRBJ2-7, with a possible D match to TRBD1 (5 bases). This CDR3 spans 12 amino acids. Trimming took off 6 bases at V and 4 bases at J, with 10 bases between the two ends. The germline CDR1 and CDR2 sequences are SGHVS and FQNEAQ. DNA of the CDR3: TGTGCCAGCAGATTTGACAGTTACGAGCAGTACTTC. Its protein product is CASRFDSYEQYF.

The chain joins TRBV7-2 to TRBJ2-3; D is ambiguous. Looked up from germline, CDR1 is SGHTA and CDR2 is FQGNSA. Trimming left V 4 bases short and J 7 bases short, with 6 bases between. This CDR3 contains 11 residues. The CDR3 bases are TGTGCCAGCAGCTCTACTAATACGCAGTATTTT. It codes for CASSSTNTQYF.

This chain joins TRBV28 and TRBJ1-2; D is unresolved. The germline V and J ends were trimmed by 3 bases and 5 bases, with 7 bases remaining between them. Germline CDR1 MDHEN, CDR2 SYDVKM. The CDR3 is made up of 12 amino acids. CDR3 sequence (DNA): TGTGCCAGCAGTTTCAACACTTATGGCTACACCTTC. It translates to CASSFNTYGYTF.

The chain has TRBV30 and TRBJ1-1, with 10 bases aligning to TRBD1. Germline CDR1 GTSNPN, CDR2 SVGIG (reference sequence). This CDR3 comprises 16 residues. J was trimmed by 0 bases and V by 2 bases; bases with no gene match: 6. Here the CDR3 reads CAWSRGGQGMNTEAFF. The CDR3, as DNA: TGTGCCTGGAGTCGGGGGGGACAGGGGATGAACACTGAAGCTTTCTTT.

The chain recombines TRBV7-8 with TRBJ1-6; no firm D call. V gave up 3 bases and J gave up 8 bases, with 11 bases separating them. Per the germline V gene, CDR1 is SGHVS and CDR2 is FQNEAQ. There are 14 residues in the CDR3. The CDR3 DNA reads as TGTGCCAGCAGCTTGGGAGGTCTCCATTCACCCCTCCACTTT. This encodes CASSLGGLHSPLHF.

This clone was recorded a few times. The chain links TRBV9 to TRBJ2-7; 12 nucleotides match TRBD2. After removal of 0 bases from V and 6 bases from J, the junction contained 7 bases not matched to a gene. Germline V gene data show CDR1 as SGDLS and CDR2 as YYNGEE. This CDR3 is 16 amino acids long. DNA of the CDR3: TGTGCCAGCAGCGTAGCGCTAGCGGGAGGGCCGGGCGAGCAGTACTTC. Protein product: CASSVALAGGPGEQYF. Supplemented by reference TRBV9 and TRBJ2-7, the full variable domain reads DSGVTQTPKHLITATGQRVTLRCSPRSGDLSVYWYQQSLDQGLQFLIQYYNGEERAKGNILERFSAQQFPDLHSELNLSSLELGDSALYFCASSVALAGGPGEQYFGPGTRLTVT.